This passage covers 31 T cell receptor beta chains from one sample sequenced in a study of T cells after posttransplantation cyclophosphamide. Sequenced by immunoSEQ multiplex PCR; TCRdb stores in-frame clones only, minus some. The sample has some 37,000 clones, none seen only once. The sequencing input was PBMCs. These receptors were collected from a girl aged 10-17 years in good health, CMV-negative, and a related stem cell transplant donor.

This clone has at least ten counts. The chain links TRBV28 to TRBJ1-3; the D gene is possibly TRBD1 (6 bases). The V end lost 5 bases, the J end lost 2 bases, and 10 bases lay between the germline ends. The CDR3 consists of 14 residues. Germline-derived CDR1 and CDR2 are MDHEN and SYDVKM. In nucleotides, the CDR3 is TGTGCCAGCAGTGCCCCAGGGGCTGGAAACACCATATATTTT. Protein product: CASSAPGAGNTIYF. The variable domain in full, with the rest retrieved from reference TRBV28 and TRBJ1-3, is DVKVTQSSRYLVKRTGEKVFLECVQDMDHENMFWYRQDPGLGLRLIYFSYDVKMKEKGDIPEGYSVSREKKERFSLILESASTNQTSMYLCASSAPGAGNTIYFGEGSWLTVV.

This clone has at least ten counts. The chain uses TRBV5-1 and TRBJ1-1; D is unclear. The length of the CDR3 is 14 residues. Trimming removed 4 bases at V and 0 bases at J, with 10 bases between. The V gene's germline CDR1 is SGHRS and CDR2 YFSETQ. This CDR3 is CASSLQSVNTEAFF. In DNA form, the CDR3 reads TGCGCCAGCAGCCTCCAATCGGTGAACACTGAAGCTTTCTTT.

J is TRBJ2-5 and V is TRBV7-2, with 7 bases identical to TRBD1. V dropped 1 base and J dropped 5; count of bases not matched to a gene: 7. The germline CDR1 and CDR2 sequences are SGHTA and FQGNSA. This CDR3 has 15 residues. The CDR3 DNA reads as TGTGCCAGCAGCTTAGGGGACAGTTTAGGGGAGACCCAGTACTTC. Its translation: CASSLGDSLGETQYF.

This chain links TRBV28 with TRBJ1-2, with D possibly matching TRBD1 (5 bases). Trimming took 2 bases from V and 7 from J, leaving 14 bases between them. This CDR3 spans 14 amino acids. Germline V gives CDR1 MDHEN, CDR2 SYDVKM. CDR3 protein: CASSLATGSTGYTF. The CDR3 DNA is TGTGCCAGCAGTTTAGCTACAGGAAGCACTGGCTACACCTTC.

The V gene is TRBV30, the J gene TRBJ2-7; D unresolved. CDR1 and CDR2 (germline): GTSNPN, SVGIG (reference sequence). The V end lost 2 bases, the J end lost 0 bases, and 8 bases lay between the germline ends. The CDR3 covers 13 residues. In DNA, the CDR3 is TGTGCCTGGAGTAGAGGATTCTCCTACGAGCAGTACTTC. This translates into CAWSRGFSYEQYF.

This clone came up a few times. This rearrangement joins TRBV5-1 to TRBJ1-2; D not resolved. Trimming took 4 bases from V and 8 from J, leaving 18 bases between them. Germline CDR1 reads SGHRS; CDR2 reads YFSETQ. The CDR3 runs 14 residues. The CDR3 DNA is TGCGCCAGCAGCACCAACCAGATATCAATGGGCTACACCTTC. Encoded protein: CASSTNQISMGYTF.

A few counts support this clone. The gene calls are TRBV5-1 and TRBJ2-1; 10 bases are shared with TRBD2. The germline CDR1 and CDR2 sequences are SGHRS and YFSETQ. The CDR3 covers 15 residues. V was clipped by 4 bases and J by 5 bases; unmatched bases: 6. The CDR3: CASSPSGRANNEQFF. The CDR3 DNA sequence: TGCGCCAGCAGCCCAAGCGGGAGGGCGAACAATGAGCAGTTCTTC.

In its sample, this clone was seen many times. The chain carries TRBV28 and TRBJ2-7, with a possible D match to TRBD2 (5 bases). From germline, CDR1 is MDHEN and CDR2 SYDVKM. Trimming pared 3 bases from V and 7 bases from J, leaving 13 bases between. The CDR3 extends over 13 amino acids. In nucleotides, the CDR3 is TGTGCCAGCAGTTTCGGAGGTTCTGGGGAGCAGTACTTC. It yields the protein CASSFGGSGEQYF.

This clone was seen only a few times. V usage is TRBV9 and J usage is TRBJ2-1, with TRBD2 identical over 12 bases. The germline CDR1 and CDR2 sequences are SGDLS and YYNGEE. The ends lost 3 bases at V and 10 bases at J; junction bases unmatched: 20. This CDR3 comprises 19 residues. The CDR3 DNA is TGTGCCAGCAGCGCCGCTGTTCCTAGCGGGAGGGCCGGAGGAGAGGAGCAGTTCTTC. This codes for CASSAAVPSGRAGGEEQFF. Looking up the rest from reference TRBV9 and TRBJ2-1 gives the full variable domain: DSGVTQTPKHLITATGQRVTLRCSPRSGDLSVYWYQQSLDQGLQFLIQYYNGEERAKGNILERFSAQQFPDLHSELNLSSLELGDSALYFCASSAAVPSGRAGGEEQFFGPGTRLTVL.

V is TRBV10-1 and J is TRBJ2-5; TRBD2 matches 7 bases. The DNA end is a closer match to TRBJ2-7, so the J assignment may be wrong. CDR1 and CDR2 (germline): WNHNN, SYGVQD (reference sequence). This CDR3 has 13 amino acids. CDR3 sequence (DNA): TGCGCCAGCAGTGAAGCGGCTAGCGGCGAGCAGTACTTC. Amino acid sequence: CASSEAASGEQYF.

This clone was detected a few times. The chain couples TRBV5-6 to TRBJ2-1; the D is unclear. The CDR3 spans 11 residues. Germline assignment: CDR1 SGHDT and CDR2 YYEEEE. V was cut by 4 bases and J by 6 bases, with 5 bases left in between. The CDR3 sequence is CASSVLNEQFF. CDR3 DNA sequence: TGTGCCAGCAGCGTCCTCAATGAGCAGTTCTTC. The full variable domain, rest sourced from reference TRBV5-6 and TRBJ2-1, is DAGVTQSPTHLIKTRGQQVTLRCSPKSGHDTVSWYQQALGQGPQFIFQYYEEEERQRGNFPDRFSGHQFPNYSSELNVNALLLGDSALYLCASSVLNEQFFGPGTRLTVL.

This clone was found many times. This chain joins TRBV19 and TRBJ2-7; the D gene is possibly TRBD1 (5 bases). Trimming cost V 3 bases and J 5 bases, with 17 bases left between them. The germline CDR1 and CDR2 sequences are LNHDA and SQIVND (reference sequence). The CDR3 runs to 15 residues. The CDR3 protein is CASSISRGFSDEQYF. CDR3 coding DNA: TGTGCCAGTAGTATTAGTAGGGGATTTAGTGACGAGCAGTACTTC. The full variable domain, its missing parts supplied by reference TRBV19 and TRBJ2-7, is DGGITQSPKYLFRKEGQNVTLSCEQNLNHDAMYWYRQDPGQGLRLIYYSQIVNDFQKGDIAEGYSVSREKKESFPLTVTSAQKNPTAFYLCASSISRGFSDEQYFGPGTRLTVT.

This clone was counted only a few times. CDR3: CASSWGGDGNTIYF. In nucleotides, the CDR3 is TGTGCCAGCAGCTGGGGGGGAGACGGAAACACCATATATTTT. The rearrangement uses TRBV7-9 and TRBJ1-3; maybe TRBD1 (5 bases). Germline V lookup: CDR1 SEHNR, CDR2 FQNEAQ (reference sequence). V was trimmed by 4 bases and J by 4 bases, leaving 11 bases between them. This CDR3 is built from 14 residues.

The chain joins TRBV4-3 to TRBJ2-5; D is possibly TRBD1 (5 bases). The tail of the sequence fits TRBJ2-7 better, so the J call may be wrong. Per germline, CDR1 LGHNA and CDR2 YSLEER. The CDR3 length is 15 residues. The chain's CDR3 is CASSQESNRRYEQYF. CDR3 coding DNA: TGCGCCAGCAGCCAAGAATCGAACAGGCGGTACGAGCAGTACTTC.

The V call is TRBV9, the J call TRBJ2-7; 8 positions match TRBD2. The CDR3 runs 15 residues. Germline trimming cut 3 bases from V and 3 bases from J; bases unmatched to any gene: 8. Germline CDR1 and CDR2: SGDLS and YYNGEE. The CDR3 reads CASSASAGAYYEQYF. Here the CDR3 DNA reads TGTGCCAGCAGCGCCTCAGCGGGGGCTTACTACGAGCAGTACTTC.

The CDR3 loop is CASSPKPLHGEAFF. CDR3 nucleotides: TGTGCCAGCAGCCCCAAGCCCCTACACGGGGAGGCTTTCTTT. The chain links TRBV9 to TRBJ1-1; D is unresolved. V dropped 4 bases and J dropped 11 bases, with 21 bases sitting between them. The germline gives CDR1 SGDLS, CDR2 YYNGEE. This CDR3 region has 14 residues.

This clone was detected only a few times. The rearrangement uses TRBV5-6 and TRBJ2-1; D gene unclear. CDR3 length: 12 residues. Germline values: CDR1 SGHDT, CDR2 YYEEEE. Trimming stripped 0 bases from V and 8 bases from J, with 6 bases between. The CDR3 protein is CASSLGEHEQFF. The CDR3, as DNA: TGTGCCAGCAGCTTGGGCGAACATGAGCAGTTCTTC.

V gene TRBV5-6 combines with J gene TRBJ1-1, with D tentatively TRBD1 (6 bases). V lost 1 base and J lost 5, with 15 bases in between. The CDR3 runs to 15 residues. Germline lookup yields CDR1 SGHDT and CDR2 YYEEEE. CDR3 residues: CASSLLGAGETEAFF. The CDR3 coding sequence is TGTGCCAGCAGCTTGTTAGGGGCAGGGGAGACTGAAGCTTTCTTT.

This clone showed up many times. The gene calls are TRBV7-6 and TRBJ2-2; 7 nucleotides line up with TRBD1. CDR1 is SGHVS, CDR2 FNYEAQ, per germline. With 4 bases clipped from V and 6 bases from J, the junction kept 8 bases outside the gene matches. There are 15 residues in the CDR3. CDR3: CASSSADRVPGELFF. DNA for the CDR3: TGTGCCAGCAGCTCGGCAGACAGGGTCCCCGGGGAGCTGTTTTTT.

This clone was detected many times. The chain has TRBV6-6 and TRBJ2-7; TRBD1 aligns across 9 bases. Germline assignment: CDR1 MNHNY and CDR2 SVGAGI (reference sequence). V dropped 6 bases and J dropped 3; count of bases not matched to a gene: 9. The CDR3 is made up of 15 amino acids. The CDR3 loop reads CASSPRGTGIYEQYF. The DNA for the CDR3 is TGTGCCAGCAGCCCCCGAGGGACAGGGATCTACGAGCAGTACTTC.

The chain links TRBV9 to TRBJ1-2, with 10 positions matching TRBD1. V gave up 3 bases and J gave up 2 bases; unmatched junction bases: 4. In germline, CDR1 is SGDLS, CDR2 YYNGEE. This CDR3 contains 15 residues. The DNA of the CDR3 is TGTGCCAGCAGCGCGGGGACAGGGGTCAACTATGGCTACACCTTC. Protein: CASSAGTGVNYGYTF. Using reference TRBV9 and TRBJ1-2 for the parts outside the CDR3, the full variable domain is DSGVTQTPKHLITATGQRVTLRCSPRSGDLSVYWYQQSLDQGLQFLIQYYNGEERAKGNILERFSAQQFPDLHSELNLSSLELGDSALYFCASSAGTGVNYGYTFGSGTRLTVV.

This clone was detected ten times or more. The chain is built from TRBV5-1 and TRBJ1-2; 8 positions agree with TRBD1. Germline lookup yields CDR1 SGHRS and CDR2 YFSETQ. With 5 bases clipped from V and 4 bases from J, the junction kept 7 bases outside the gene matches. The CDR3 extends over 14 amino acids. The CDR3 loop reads CASRPLGQVYGYTF. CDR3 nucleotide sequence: TGCGCCAGCAGACCACTGGGACAGGTCTATGGCTACACCTTC.

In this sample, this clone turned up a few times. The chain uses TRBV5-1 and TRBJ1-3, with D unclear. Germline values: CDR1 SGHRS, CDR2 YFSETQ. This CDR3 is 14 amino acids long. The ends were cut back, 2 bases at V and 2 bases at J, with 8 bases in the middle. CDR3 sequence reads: CASSFTETGNTIYF. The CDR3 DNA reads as TGCGCCAGCAGCTTTACAGAAACTGGAAACACCATATATTTT.

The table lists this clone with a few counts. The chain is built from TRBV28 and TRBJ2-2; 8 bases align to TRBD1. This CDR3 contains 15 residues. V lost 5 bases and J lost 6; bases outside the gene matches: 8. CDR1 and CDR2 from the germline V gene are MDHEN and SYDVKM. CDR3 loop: CASSQTGGRAGELFF. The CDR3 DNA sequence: TGTGCCAGCAGTCAAACAGGGGGTCGGGCCGGGGAGCTGTTTTTT.

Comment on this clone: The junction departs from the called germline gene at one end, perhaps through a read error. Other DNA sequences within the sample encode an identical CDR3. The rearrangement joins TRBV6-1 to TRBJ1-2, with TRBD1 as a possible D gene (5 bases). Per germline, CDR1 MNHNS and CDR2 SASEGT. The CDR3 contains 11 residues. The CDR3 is CASSGGRREYF. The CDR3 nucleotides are TGTGCCAGCAGTGGGGGACGGCGGGAGTACTTC.

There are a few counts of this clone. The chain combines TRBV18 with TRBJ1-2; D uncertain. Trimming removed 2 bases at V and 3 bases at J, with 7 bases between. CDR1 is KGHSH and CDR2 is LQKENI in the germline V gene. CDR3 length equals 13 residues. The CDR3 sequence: CASSPDTDYGYTF. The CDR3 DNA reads TGTGCCAGCTCACCAGACACGGACTATGGCTACACCTTC.

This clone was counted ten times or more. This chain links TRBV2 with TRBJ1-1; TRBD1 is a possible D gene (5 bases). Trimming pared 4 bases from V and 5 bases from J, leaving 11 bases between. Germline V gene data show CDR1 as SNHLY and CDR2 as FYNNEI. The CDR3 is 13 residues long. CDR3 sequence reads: CASSVSGMTEAFF. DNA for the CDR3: TGTGCCAGCAGTGTGTCAGGGATGACTGAAGCTTTCTTT.

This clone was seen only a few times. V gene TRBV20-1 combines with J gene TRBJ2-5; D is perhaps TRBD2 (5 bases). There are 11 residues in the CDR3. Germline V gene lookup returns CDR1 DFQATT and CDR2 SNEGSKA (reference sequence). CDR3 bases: TGCAGCGTGCCGAGGGCGGAGACCCAGTACTTC. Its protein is CSVPRAETQYF.

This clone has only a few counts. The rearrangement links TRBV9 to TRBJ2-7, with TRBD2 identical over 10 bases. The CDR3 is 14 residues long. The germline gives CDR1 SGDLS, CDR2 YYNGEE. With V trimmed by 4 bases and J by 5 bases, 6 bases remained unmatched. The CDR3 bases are TGTGCCAGCAGCTCTAGCGGGGGAACCCACGAGCAGTACTTC. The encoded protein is CASSSSGGTHEQYF.

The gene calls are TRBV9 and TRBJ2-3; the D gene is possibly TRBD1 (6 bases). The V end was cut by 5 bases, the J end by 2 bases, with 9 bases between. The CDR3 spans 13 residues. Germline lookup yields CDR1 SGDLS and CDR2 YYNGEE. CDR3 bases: TGTGCCAGCAGAAAGGGACACACAGATACGCAGTATTTT. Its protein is CASRKGHTDTQYF.

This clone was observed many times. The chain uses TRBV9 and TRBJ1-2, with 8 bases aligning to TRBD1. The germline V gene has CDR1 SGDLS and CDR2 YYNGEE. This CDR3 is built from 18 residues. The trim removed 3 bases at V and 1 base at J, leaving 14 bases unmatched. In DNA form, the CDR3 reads TGTGCCAGCAGCGCGCCTCTCGGGGCAGGGGGCTATAACTATGGCTACACCTTC. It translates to CASSAPLGAGGYNYGYTF.